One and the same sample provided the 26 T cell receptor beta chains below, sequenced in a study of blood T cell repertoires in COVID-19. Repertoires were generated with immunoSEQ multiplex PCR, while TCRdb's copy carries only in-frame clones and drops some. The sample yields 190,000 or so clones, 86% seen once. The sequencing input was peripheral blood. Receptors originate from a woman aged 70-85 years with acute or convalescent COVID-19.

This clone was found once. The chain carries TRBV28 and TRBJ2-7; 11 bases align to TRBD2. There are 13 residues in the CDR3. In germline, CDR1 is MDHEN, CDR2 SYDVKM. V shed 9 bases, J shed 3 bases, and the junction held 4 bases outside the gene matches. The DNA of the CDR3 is TGTGCCAGTGTAGCGGGAGGGAGCTACGAGCAGTACTTC. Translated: CASVAGGSYEQYF.

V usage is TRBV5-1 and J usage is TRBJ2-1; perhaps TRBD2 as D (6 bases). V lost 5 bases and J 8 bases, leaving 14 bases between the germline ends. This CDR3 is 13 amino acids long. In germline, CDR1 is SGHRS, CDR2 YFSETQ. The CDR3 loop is CASSASEIDEQFF. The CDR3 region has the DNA TGCGCCAGCAGTGCTAGCGAGATTGATGAGCAGTTCTTC.

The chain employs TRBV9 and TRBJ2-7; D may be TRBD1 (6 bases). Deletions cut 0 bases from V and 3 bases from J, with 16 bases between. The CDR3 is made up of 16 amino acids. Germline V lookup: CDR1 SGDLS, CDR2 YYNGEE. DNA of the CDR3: TGTGCCAGCAGCGTAGGTAGGACAGAGATCGACTACGAGCAGTACTTC. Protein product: CASSVGRTEIDYEQYF.

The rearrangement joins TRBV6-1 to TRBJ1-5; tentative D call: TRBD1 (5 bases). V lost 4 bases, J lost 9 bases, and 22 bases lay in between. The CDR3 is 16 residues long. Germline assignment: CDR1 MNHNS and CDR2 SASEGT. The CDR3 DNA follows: TGTGCCAGCAGTGTGGGTTCGGGGGTAGGGCGAGGGCCCCAGCATTTT. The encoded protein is CASSVGSGVGRGPQHF.

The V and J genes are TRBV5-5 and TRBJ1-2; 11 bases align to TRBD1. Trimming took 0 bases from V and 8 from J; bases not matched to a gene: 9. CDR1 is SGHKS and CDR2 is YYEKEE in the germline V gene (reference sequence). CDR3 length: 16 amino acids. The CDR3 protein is CASSLDEGQGEGGYTF. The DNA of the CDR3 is TGTGCCAGCAGCTTGGATGAGGGACAGGGGGAAGGGGGCTACACCTTC.

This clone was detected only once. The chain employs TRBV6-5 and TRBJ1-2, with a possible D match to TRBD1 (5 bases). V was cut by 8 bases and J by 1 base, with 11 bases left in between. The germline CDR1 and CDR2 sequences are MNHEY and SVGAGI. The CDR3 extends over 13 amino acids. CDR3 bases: TGTGCCAGCGCAACAGGAGTTAACTATGGCTACACCTTC. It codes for CASATGVNYGYTF.

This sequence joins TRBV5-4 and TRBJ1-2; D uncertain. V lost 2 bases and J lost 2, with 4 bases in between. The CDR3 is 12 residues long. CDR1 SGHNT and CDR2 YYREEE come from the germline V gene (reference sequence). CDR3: CASSLENYGYTF. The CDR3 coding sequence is TGTGCCAGCAGCTTAGAGAACTATGGCTACACCTTC.

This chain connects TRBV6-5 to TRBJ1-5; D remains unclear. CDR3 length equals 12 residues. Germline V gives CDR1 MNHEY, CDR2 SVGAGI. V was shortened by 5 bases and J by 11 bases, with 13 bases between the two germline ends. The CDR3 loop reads CASSPHLGAQHF. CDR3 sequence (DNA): TGTGCCAGCAGTCCGCACCTCGGGGCCCAGCATTTT.

DNA of the CDR3: TGTGCCAGTATCAAGCAGGGAGGTTCTGGAAACACCATATATTTT. This codes for CASIKQGGSGNTIYF. This sequence joins TRBV19 and TRBJ1-3, with D maybe TRBD1 (5 bases). CDR3 size: 15 residues. Trimming took 7 bases from V and 1 from J, leaving 14 bases between them. Per the germline V gene, CDR1 is LNHDA and CDR2 is SQIVND (reference sequence).

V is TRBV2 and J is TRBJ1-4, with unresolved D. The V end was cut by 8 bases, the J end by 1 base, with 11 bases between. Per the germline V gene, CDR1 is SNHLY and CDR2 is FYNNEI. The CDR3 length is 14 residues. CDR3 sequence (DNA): TGTGCCAGCTGTTTAAGAGGAACTAATGAAAAACTGTTTTTT. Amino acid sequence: CASCLRGTNEKLFF.

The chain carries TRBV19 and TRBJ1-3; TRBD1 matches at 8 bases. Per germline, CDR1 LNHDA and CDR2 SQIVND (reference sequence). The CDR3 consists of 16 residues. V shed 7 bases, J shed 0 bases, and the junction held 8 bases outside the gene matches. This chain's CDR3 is CASIPGQAFSGNTIYF. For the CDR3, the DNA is TGTGCCAGTATCCCGGGACAGGCGTTCTCTGGAAACACCATATATTTT.

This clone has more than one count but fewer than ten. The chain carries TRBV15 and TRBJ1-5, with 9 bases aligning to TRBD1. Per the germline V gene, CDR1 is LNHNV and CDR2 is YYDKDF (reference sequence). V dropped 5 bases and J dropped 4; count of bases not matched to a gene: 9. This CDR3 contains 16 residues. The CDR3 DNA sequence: TGTGCCACCAGCGATAGACGGGACAGGGTGAATCAGCCCCAGCATTTT. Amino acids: CATSDRRDRVNQPQHF.

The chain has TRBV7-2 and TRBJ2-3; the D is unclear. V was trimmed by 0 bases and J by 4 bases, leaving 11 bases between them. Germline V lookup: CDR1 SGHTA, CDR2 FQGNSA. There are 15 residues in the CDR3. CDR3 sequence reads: CASSLAAAAPDTQYF. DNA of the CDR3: TGTGCCAGCAGCTTAGCGGCGGCAGCCCCAGATACGCAGTATTTT.

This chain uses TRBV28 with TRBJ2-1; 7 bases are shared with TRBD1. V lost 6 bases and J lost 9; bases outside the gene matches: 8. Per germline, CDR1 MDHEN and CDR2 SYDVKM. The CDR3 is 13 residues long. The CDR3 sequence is CASRPTGLFEQFF. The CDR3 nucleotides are TGTGCCAGCAGGCCGACAGGGTTGTTTGAGCAGTTCTTC.

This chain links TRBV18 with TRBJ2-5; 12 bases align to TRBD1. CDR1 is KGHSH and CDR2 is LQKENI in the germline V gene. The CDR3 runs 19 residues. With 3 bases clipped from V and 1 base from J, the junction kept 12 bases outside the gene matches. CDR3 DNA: TGTGCCAGCTCACCGCTACCGGGACAGGGGGCATCGGCCCAAGAGACCCAGTACTTC. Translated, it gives CASSPLPGQGASAQETQYF.

CDR3 nucleotide sequence: TGTGCCAGTAGTATAGTTAAAGGGGTTAGAGCTTTCTTT. Its translation: CASSIVKGVRAFF. The chain combines TRBV19 with TRBJ1-1, with D maybe TRBD1 (5 bases). The CDR3 spans 13 residues. Germline V gives CDR1 LNHDA, CDR2 SQIVND (reference sequence). V was trimmed by 1 base and J by 10 bases, leaving 13 bases between them.

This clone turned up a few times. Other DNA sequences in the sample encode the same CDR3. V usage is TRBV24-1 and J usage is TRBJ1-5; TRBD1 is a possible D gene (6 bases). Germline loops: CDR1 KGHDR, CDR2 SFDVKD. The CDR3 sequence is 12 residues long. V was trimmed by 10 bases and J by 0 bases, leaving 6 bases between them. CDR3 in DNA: TGTGCCACACAGGGTAGCAATCAGCCCCAGCATTTT. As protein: CATQGSNQPQHF.

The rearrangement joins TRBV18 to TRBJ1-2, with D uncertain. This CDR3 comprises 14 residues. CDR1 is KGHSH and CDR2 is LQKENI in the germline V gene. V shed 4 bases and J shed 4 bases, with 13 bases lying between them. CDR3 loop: CASSLSPEPYGYTF. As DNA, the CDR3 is TGTGCCAGCTCACTTAGCCCAGAGCCCTATGGCTACACCTTC.

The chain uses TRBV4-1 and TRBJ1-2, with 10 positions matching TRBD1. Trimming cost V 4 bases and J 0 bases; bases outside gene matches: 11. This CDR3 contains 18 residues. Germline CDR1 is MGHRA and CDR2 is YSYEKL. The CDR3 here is CASSRHGTGDGTNYGYTF. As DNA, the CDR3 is TGCGCCAGCAGCCGTCACGGGACAGGGGACGGGACTAACTATGGCTACACCTTC.

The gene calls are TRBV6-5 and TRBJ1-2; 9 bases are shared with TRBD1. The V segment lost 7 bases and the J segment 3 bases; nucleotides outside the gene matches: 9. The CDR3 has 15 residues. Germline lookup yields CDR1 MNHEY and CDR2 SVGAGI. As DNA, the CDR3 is TGTGCCAGCACTCCCGGGACAGGGAGACACTATGGCTACACCTTC. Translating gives CASTPGTGRHYGYTF.

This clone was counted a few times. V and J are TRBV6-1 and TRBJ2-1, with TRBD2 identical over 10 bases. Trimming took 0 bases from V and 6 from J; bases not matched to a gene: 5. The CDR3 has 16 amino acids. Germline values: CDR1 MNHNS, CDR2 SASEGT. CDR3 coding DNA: TGTGCCAGCAGTGAAGCGCTGAGCGGGAGGGGCAATGAGCAGTTCTTC. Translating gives CASSEALSGRGNEQFF.

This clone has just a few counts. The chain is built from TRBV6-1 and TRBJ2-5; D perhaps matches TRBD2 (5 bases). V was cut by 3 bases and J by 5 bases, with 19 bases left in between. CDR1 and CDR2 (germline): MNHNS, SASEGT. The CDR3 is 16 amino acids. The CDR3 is CASSDNVLAIRETQYF. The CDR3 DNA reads TGTGCCAGCAGTGATAATGTGTTAGCGATTAGGGAGACCCAGTACTTC.

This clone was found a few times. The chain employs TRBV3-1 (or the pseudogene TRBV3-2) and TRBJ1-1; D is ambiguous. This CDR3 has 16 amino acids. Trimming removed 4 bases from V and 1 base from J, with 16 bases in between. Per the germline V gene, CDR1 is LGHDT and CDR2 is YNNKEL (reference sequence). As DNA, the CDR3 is TGTGCCAGCAGCCGCGGCCCTTCGGCTACGAACACTGAAGCTTTCTTT. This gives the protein CASSRGPSATNTEAFF.

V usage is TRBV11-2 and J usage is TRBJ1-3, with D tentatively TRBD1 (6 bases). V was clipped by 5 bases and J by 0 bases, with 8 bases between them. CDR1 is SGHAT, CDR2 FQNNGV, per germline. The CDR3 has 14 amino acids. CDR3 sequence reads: CASSRGSSGNTIYF. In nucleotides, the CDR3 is TGTGCCAGCAGCAGGGGGTCCTCTGGAAACACCATATATTTT.

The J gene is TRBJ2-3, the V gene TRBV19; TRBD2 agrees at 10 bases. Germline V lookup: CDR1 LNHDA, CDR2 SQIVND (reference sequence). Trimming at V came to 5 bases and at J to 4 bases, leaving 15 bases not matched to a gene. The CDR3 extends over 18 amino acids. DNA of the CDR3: TGTGCCAGTAGTCCCCGCGTAACTAGCGGGGCGGGGGCAGATACGCAGTATTTT. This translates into CASSPRVTSGAGADTQYF.

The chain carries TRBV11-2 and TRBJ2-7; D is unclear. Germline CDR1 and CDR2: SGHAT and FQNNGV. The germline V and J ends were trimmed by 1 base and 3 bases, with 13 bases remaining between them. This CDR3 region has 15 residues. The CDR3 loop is CASSLAIDTHYEQYF. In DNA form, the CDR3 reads TGTGCCAGCAGCTTAGCGATAGACACCCACTACGAGCAGTACTTC.